The rows below give T cell receptor beta chains drawn from one sample of a study of cytomegalovirus exposure and HLA in healthy donors. TCRdb's copy holds only in-frame clones and misses some; the assay was immunoSEQ multiplex PCR. The specimen's table records 35,000 to 45,000 clones. The sample consisted of PBMCs. These receptors came from a young woman in good health and CMV-seropositive. The CDR3 runs from the conserved cysteine through the conserved F or W. Each record gives: J gene, V gene, D gene, CDR3 DNA, CDR3 protein. D genes are given only for firm matches.

>TRBJ2-2|TRBV5-1|.
TGCGCCAGCAGCTTGGTCACAGGCTTTAACGGCGCCGGGGAGCTGTTTTTT
CASSLVTGFNGAGELFF
>TRBJ1-4|TRBV10-3|.
TGTGCCATCAGTAATAGATTTGCAACTAATGAAAAACTGTTTTTT
CAISNRFATNEKLFF
>TRBJ2-7|TRBV7-8|TRBD2
TGTGCCAGCAGTCGAACAGCGGGGTACGAGCAGTACTTC
CASSRTAGYEQYF
>TRBJ1-4|TRBV18|.
TGTGCCAGCTCACCTACATCTAGAGAAAAACTGTTTTTT
CASSPTSREKLFF
>TRBJ1-6|TRBV9|.
TGTGCCAGCAGCGTCGGGGTCGATACCAATTCACCCCTCCACTTT
CASSVGVDTNSPLHF
>TRBJ2-2|TRBV4-2|.
TGTGCCAGCAGCCTTGAGCCCGGGACCGGGGAGCTGTTTTTT
CASSLEPGTGELFF
>TRBJ1-5|TRBV9|.
TGTGCCAGCAGCGTGTCCCCACGGACAGATCAGCCCCAGCATTTT
CASSVSPRTDQPQHF
>TRBJ1-1|TRBV11-2|TRBD1
TGTGCCAGCAGCTTACCAATTGCGGGACAGATGAACACTGAAGCTTTCTTT
CASSLPIAGQMNTEAFF
>TRBJ2-7|TRBV19|TRBD1
TGTGCCAGTAGTCCCGGACAGGTCGGTTACGAGCAGTACTTC
CASSPGQVGYEQYF
>TRBJ1-5|TRBV6-6|.
TGTGCCAGCAGTTACTCGACGGGGGAGCAGCCCCAGCATTTT
CASSYSTGEQPQHF
>TRBJ1-5|TRBV19|TRBD1
TGTGCCAGTAGTATAGGGTCAGGGGGCCATCAGCCCCAGCATTTT
CASSIGSGGHQPQHF
>TRBJ1-3|TRBV6-5|.
TGTGCCAGCAGTTACGCGGCCTCTGGAAACACCATATACTTT
CASSYAASGNTIYF
>TRBJ1-2|TRBV5-1|TRBD1
TGCGCCAGCAGCTTAGACAGGGGCACTATTACTAACTATGGCTACACCTTC
CASSLDRGTITNYGYTF
>TRBJ2-7|TRBV19|TRBD1
TGTGCCAGTAGTTCCTCCGGGACAGGGACGTCGTACGAGCAGTACTTC
CASSSSGTGTSYEQYF
>TRBJ1-6|TRBV6-5|.
TGTGCCAGCAGTTCCTACTCGGGACTCAATTCACCCCTCCACTTT
CASSSYSGLNSPLHF
>TRBJ2-2|TRBV15|.
TGTGCCACCAGCAGAGATCATTTTGGGGCGGGGAGGGAGCTGTTTTTT
CATSRDHFGAGRELFF
>TRBJ1-4|TRBV5-1|.
TGCGCCAGCAGCTTGGCTCGCGGGGGCTCAACTAATGAAAAACTGTTTTTT
CASSLARGGSTNEKLFF
>TRBJ1-1|TRBV10-3|.
TGTGCCGTCAAAGGAGGGGTTGACACTGAAGCTTTCTTT
CAVKGGVDTEAFF
>TRBJ2-7|TRBV5-1|.
TGCGCCAGCAGCACAACCGGGGAAACCTACGAGCAGTACTTC
CASSTTGETYEQYF
>TRBJ2-3|TRBV28|TRBD2
TGTGCCAGCAATACGGGACTAGCGGTTTTGGATACGCAGTATTTT
CASNTGLAVLDTQYF
>TRBJ2-6|TRBV7-2|.
TGTGCCAGCAGTTTTTTCTACTCTGGGGCCAACGTCCTGACTTTC
CASSFFYSGANVLTF
>TRBJ2-1|TRBV5-1|.
TGCGCCAGCAGCTTAGGACAGCCCCCCTACAATGAGCAGTTCTTC
CASSLGQPPYNEQFF
>TRBJ2-7|TRBV27|TRBD1
TGTGCCAGCAGTCCAACGACAGGGGGGTACGAGCAGTACTTC
CASSPTTGGYEQYF
>TRBJ1-4|TRBV5-1|TRBD1
TGCGCCAGCAGAGAATCCGGGACAGGGTTTTCCCCTTTGAATGAAAAACTGTTTTTT
CASRESGTGFSPLNEKLFF
>TRBJ2-1|TRBV5-1|TRBD2
TGCGCCAGCAGCCTGGGACTAGCGCTTCACAATGAGCAGTTCTTC
CASSLGLALHNEQFF
>TRBJ2-5|TRBV7-9|.
TGTGCCAGCAGCTTAGGTCGACAGAACCAAGAGACCCAGTACTTC
CASSLGRQNQETQYF
>TRBJ2-7|TRBV20-1|.
TGCAGTGCCAGGGCCAGGCGGGAGCAGTACTTC
CSARARREQYF
>TRBJ1-2|TRBV29-1|.
TGCAGCGTCGGACAGACCGGCTACACCTTC
CSVGQTGYTF
>TRBJ1-5|TRBV4-2|TRBD1
TGTGCCAGCAGCCTTAGGGACAGAAATCAGCCCCAGCATTTT
CASSLRDRNQPQHF
>TRBJ2-1|TRBV2|TRBD2
TGTGCCAGCATTAGCGGGGGGGGCAATGAGCAGTTCTTC
CASISGGGNEQFF
>TRBJ1-6|TRBV6-5|TRBD1
TGTGCCAGCAGCCAAAGGGGGCTTCGTTCACCCCTCCACTTT
CASSQRGLRSPLHF
>TRBJ1-1|TRBV29-1|TRBD1
TGCAGCGTTGGGGACAGTACGAACACTGAAGCTTTCTTT
CSVGDSTNTEAFF
>TRBJ1-3|TRBV27|.
TGTGCCAGCAGCCCGGGGGAGGGCAGGGGTTATGGAAACACCATATATTTT
CASSPGEGRGYGNTIYF
>TRBJ1-5|TRBV18|.
TGTGCCAGCTCCGGGGGGCTAAACGGAGCACCCCAGCATTTT
CASSGGLNGAPQHF
>TRBJ2-7|TRBV5-5|.
TGTGCCAGCAGCTTGCAAACCTACGAGCAGTACTTC
CASSLQTYEQYF
>TRBJ2-5|TRBV5-4|.
TGTGCCAGCAGGATAAACAGGGACCAAGAGACCCAGTACTTC
CASRINRDQETQYF
>TRBJ2-1|TRBV6-5|TRBD2
TGTGCCAGCAGCACTAGGACTAGCGGGGGACGGGAGCAGTTCTTC
CASSTRTSGGREQFF